A single sample is the source of the 2 T cell receptor beta chains below, sequenced in a study of T cells in Graves' hyperthyroidism and ophthalmopathy. RNA transcripts provided the source from which TCR beta CDR3 regions were amplified. Using the HTBI primer set, a first-round RT-PCR was run on the TCR CDR3. MiXCR was run by TCRdb on the multiplex PCR reads, yielding one entry per CDR3 protein. The sample has about 59,000 distinct CDR3 sequences, roughly half seen once. Material: blood. These TCRs come from a woman aged 55-70 years with Graves' ophthalmopathy.

Regarding this clonotype: Sequence at one end of the junction differs from germline and may be a read error. V and J are TRBV13 and TRBJ2-1; TRBD2 matches 12 bases. This CDR3 contains 16 residues. CDR1 is PRHDT, CDR2 FYEKMQ, per germline (reference sequence). The CDR3 region is CASGLLSGLAGFEQFF. CDR3 DNA sequence: TGTGCCAGCGGCTTATTGTCCGGACTAGCGGGATTTGAGCAGTTCTTC.

The V gene is TRBV5-5, the J gene TRBJ2-5, with 8 nucleotides matching TRBD2. The CDR3 runs 15 residues. CDR1 is SGHKS, CDR2 YYEKEE, per germline (reference sequence). J gave up 5 bases and V 4 bases, and 10 bases lay outside the gene matches. CDR3 in amino acids: CASSTGGIGGETQYF. The CDR3 DNA is TGTGCCAGCAGCACGGGGGGGATCGGCGGGGAGACCCAGTACTTC.